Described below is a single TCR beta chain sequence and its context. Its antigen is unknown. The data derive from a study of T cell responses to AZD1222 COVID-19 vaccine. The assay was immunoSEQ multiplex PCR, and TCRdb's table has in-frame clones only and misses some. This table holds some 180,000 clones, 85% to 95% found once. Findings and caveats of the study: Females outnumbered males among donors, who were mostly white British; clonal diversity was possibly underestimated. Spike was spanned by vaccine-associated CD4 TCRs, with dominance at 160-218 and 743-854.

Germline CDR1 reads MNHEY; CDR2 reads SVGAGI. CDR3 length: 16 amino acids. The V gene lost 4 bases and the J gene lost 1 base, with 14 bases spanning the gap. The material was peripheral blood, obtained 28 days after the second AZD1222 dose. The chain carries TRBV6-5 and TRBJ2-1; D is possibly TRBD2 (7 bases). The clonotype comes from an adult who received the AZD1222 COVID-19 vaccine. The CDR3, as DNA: TGTGCCAGCAGTTCCCTAGGGGGGGCTTCCTACAATGAGCAGTTCTTC. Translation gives CASSSLGGASYNEQFF.